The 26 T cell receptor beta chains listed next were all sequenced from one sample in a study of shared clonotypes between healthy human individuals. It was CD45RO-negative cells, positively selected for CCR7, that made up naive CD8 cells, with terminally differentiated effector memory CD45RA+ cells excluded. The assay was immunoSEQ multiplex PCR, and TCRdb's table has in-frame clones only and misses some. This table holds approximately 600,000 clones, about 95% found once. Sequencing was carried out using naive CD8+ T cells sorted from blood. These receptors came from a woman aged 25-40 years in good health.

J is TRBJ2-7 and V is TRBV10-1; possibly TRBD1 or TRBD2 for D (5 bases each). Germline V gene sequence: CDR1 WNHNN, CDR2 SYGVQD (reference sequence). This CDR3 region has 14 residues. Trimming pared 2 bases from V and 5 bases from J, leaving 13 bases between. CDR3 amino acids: CASSENWDGHEQYF. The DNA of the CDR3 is TGCGCCAGCAGTGAGAACTGGGACGGCCACGAGCAGTACTTC.

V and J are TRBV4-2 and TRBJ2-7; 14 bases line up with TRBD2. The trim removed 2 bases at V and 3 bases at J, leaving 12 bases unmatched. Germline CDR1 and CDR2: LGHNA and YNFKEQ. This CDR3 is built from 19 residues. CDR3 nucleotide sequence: TGTGCCAGCAGCCAATCCGGGACTAGCGGGAGATCTGCGCACTACGAGCAGTACTTC. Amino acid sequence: CASSQSGTSGRSAHYEQYF.

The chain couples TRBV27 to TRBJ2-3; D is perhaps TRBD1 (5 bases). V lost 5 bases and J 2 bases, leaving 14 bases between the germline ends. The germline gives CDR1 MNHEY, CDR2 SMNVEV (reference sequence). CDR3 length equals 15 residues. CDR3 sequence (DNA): TGTGCCAGCAGTCCCACAGGCGCTCCCACAGATACGCAGTATTTT. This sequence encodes CASSPTGAPTDTQYF.

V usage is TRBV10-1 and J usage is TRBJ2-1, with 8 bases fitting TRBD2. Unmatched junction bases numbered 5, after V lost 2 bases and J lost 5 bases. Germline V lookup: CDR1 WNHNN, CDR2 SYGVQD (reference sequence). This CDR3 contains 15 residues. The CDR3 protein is CASSEGTGGNNEQFF. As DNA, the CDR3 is TGCGCCAGCAGTGAGGGCACGGGAGGGAACAATGAGCAGTTCTTC.

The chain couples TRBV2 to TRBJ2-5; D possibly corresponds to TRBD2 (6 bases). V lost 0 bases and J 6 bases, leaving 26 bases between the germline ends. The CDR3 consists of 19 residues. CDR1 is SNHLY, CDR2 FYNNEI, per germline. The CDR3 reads CASSEALEWGEDPHKTQYF. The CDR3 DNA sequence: TGTGCCAGCAGTGAAGCGCTCGAATGGGGGGAGGACCCTCATAAGACCCAGTACTTC.

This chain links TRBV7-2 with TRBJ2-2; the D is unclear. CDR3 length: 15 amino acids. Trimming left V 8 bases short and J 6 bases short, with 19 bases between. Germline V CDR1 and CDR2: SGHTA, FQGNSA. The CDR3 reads CASEPPTLASGELFF. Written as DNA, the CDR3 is TGTGCCAGCGAACCACCCACCTTGGCCTCCGGGGAGCTGTTTTTT.

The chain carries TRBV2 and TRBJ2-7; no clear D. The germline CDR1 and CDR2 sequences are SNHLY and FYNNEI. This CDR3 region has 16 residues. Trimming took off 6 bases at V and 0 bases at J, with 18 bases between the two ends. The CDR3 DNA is TGTGCCAGCAGGTGGGCCTTCTGGTCCAACTCCTACGAGCAGTACTTC. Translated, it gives CASRWAFWSNSYEQYF.

Written as DNA, the CDR3 is TGTGCCAGCAGCCCCGGGGCCGGGAGCTACGAGCAGTACTTC. Residues: CASSPGAGSYEQYF. The gene calls are TRBV5-6 and TRBJ2-7; a possible D gene is TRBD2 (6 bases). Germline values: CDR1 SGHDT, CDR2 YYEEEE. V lost 4 bases, J lost 3 bases, and 14 bases lay in between. The CDR3 consists of 14 residues.

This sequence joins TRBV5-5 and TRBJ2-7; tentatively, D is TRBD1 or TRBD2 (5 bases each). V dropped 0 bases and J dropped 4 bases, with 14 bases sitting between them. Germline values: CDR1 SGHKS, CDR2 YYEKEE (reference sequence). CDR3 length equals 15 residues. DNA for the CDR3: TGTGCCAGCAGCTTGGTGGCAGGGACGGGGTACGAGCAGTACTTC. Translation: CASSLVAGTGYEQYF.

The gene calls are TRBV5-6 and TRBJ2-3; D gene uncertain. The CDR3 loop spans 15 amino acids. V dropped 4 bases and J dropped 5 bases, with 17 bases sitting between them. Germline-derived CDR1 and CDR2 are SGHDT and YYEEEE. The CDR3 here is CASSLTLESGDTQYF. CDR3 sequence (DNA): TGTGCCAGCAGCCTGACCTTAGAAAGTGGAGATACGCAGTATTTT.

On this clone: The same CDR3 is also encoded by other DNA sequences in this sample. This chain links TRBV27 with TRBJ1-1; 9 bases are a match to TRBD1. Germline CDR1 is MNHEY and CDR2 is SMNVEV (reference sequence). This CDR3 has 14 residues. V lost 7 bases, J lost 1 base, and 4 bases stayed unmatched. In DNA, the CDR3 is TGTGCCAGCACTTCGACAGGGGGGAACACTGAAGCTTTCTTT. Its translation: CASTSTGGNTEAFF.

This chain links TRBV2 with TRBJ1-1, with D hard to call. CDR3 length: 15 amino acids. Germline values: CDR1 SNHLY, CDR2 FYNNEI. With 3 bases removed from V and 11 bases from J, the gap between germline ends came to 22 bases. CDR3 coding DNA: TGTGCCAGCAGTGACCTTAATATTGACGGGTTTGTTGCTTTCTTT. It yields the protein CASSDLNIDGFVAFF.

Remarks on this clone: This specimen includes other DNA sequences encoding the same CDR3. The CDR3 sequence: CASSPRTGGNEQFF. CDR3 nucleotides: TGCGCCAGCAGCCCCCGGACAGGCGGTAATGAGCAGTTCTTC. This sequence joins TRBV4-1 and TRBJ2-1, with 7 bases lining up with TRBD1. The ends lost 4 bases at V and 7 bases at J; junction bases unmatched: 7. The CDR3 has 14 residues. Looked up from germline, CDR1 is MGHRA and CDR2 is YSYEKL.

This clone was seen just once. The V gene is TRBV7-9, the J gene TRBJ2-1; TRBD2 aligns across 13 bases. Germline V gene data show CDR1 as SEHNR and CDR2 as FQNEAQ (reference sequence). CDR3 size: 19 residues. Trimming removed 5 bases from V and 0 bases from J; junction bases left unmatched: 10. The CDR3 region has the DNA TGTGCCAGCAGCCCGAGGACTAGCGGGGGTATTAGCTCCTACAATGAGCAGTTCTTC. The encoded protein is CASSPRTSGGISSYNEQFF.

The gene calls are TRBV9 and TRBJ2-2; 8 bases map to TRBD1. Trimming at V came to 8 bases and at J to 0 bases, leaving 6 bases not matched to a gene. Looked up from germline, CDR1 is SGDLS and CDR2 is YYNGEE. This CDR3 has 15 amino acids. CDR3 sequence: CASAPGQANTGELFF. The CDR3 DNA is TGTGCCAGTGCCCCGGGACAGGCGAACACCGGGGAGCTGTTTTTT.

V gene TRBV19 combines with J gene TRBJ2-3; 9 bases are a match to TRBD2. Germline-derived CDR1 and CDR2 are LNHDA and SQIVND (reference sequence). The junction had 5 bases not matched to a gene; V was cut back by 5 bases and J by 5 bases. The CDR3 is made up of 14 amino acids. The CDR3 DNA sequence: TGTGCCAGTAGTTCGCGGGAGGGTGTAGATACGCAGTATTTT. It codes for CASSSREGVDTQYF.

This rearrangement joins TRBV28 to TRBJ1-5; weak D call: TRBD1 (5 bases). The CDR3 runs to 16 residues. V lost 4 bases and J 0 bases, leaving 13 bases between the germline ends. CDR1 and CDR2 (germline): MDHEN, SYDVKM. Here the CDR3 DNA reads TGTGCCAGCAGTTCCTTTGGGGCAGGTAGCAATCAGCCCCAGCATTTT. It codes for CASSSFGAGSNQPQHF.

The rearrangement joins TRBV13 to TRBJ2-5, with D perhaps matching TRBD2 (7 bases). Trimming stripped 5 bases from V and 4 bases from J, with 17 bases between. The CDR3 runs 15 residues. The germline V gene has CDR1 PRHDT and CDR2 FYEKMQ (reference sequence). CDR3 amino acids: CASSPEGGGAETQYF. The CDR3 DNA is TGTGCCAGCAGCCCCGAGGGGGGGGGAGCAGAGACCCAGTACTTC.

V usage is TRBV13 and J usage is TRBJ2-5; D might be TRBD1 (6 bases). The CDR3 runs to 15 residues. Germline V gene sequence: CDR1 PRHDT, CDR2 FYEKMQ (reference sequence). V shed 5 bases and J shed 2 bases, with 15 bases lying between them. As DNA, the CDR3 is TGTGCCAGCAGCCTCACGACAGGAGGACAAGAGACCCAGTACTTC. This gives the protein CASSLTTGGQETQYF. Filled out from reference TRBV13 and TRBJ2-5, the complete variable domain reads AAGVIQSPRHLIKEKRETATLKCYPIPRHDTVYWYQQGPGQDPQFLISFYEKMQSDKGSIPDRFSAQQFSDYHSELNMSSLELGDSALYFCASSLTTGGQETQYFGPGTRLLVL.

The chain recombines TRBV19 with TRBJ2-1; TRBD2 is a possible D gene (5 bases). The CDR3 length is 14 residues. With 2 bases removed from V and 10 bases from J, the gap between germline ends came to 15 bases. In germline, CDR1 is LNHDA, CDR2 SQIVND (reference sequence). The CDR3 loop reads CASSITSTAGEQFF. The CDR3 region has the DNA TGTGCCAGTAGTATAACCTCGACTGCGGGCGAGCAGTTCTTC.

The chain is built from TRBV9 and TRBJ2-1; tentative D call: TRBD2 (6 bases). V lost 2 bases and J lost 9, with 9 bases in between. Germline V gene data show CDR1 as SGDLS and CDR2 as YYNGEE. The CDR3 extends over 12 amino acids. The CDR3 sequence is CASSVNGGEQFF. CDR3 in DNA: TGTGCCAGCAGCGTCAACGGGGGTGAGCAGTTCTTC. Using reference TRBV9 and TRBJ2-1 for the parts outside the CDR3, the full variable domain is DSGVTQTPKHLITATGQRVTLRCSPRSGDLSVYWYQQSLDQGLQFLIQYYNGEERAKGNILERFSAQQFPDLHSELNLSSLELGDSALYFCASSVNGGEQFFGPGTRLTVL.

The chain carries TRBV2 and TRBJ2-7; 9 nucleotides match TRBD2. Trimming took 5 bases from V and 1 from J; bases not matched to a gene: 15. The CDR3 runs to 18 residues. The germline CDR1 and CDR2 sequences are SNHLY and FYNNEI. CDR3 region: CASSPWTSVGAQSYEQYF. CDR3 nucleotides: TGTGCCAGCAGTCCCTGGACTAGCGTTGGGGCGCAATCCTACGAGCAGTACTTC.

In DNA, the CDR3 is TGTGCCAGCAGTTCGCCTCTCGAAGCATCTTCCGGGACAGCTTACGAGCAGTACTTC. Residues: CASSSPLEASSGTAYEQYF. This sequence joins TRBV28 and TRBJ2-7, with TRBD1 matching over 7 bases. CDR3 length: 19 amino acids. CDR1 MDHEN and CDR2 SYDVKM come from the germline V gene. Trimming removed 4 bases from V and 4 bases from J; junction bases left unmatched: 22.

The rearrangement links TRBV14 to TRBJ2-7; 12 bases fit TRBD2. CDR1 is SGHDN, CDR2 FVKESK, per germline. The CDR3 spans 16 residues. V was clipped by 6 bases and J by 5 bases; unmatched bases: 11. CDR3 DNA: TGTGCCAGCAGTCAACCGACTAGCGGGAGTCGCGACGAGCAGTACTTC. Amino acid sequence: CASSQPTSGSRDEQYF.

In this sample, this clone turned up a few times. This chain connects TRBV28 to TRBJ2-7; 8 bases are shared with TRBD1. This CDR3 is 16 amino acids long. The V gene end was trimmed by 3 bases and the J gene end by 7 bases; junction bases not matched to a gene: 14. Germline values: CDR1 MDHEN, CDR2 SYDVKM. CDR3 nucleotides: TGTGCCAGCAGTTTTCCCCTCCGACAGGGGCGGAATGAGCAGTACTTC. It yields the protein CASSFPLRQGRNEQYF.

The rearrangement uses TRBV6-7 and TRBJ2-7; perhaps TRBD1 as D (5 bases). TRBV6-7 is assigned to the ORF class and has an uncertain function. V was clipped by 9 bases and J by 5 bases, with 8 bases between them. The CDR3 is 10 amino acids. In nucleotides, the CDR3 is TGTGCCAGAGGGGATCACGAGCAGTACTTC. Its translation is CARGDHEQYF.